A single sample is the source of the 4 T cell receptor beta chains below, sequenced in a study of cytomegalovirus exposure and HLA in healthy donors. The PCR was carried out with 60 Vbeta primers and 13 Jbeta primers. This table comes from immunoSEQ multiplex PCR, and its TCRdb copy is limited to in-frame clones, with some not included. The sample contains about 140,000 clones, approximately 80% of which appear only once. Sequencing was performed on PBMCs. The receptors were gathered from a middle-aged man in good health and CMV-seronegative.

Concerning this clone itself: This CDR3 is also generated by other DNA sequences in the sample. This chain uses TRBV6-5 with TRBJ1-1; D is unresolved. Germline V gives CDR1 MNHEY, CDR2 SVGAGI. The V end lost 2 bases, the J end lost 1 base, and 5 bases lay between the germline ends. The CDR3 spans 13 residues. The chain's CDR3 is CASSYAGNTEAFF. The CDR3 DNA reads TGTGCCAGCAGTTACGCGGGGAACACTGAAGCTTTCTTT.

J is TRBJ2-2 and V is TRBV14, with TRBD1 matching over 7 bases. The CDR3 covers 18 residues. V gave up 3 bases and J gave up 2 bases; unmatched junction bases: 12. The V gene's germline CDR1 is SGHDN and CDR2 FVKESK. This CDR3 is CASSQMGTDYINTGELFF. The CDR3 bases are TGTGCCAGCAGCCAGATGGGGACAGACTACATCAACACCGGGGAGCTGTTTTTT.

This clone has a handful of counts. This rearrangement joins TRBV28 to TRBJ1-2, with a tentative D call TRBD1 (5 bases). The CDR3 length is 12 residues. Trimming took off 5 bases at V and 6 bases at J, with 10 bases between the two ends. Germline CDR1 reads MDHEN; CDR2 reads SYDVKM. DNA for the CDR3: TGTGCCAGCAGTACCGGGGGGAATGGCTACACCTTC. It codes for CASSTGGNGYTF.

The chain joins TRBV28 to TRBJ2-7; D not resolved. CDR3 length equals 12 residues. Germline assignment: CDR1 MDHEN and CDR2 SYDVKM. V was pared by 5 bases and J by 2 bases, with 7 bases between. The CDR3 coding sequence is TGTGCCAGCAGTCGTCCTACCTACGAGCAGTACTTC. The encoded protein is CASSRPTYEQYF.